Below are 29 T cell receptor beta chains sequenced from a single sample in a study of cytomegalovirus exposure and HLA in healthy donors. The PCR ran on 60 Vbeta and 13 Jbeta primers. Sequenced by immunoSEQ multiplex PCR; TCRdb stores in-frame clones only, minus some. The sample lists under 200,000 clones, 75% to 90% seen once, with roughly 2% in the top ten. Sequencing input: PBMCs. Receptors originate from a woman aged 18 to 35 in good health and CMV-seronegative.

J is TRBJ2-5 and V is TRBV6-5; the D gene is possibly TRBD2 (6 bases). V lost 0 bases and J 4 bases, leaving 12 bases between the germline ends. Germline V CDR1 and CDR2: MNHEY, SVGAGI. The CDR3 consists of 15 residues. The chain's CDR3 is CASSYSPGVGETQYF. The CDR3 DNA is TGTGCCAGCAGTTACTCTCCGGGAGTGGGAGAGACCCAGTACTTC.

The V gene is TRBV6-6, the J gene TRBJ1-3; 8 bases align to TRBD1. The CDR3 has 16 amino acids. The J segment lost 1 base and the V segment lost 0 bases, leaving 2 bases of the junction unmatched. CDR1 and CDR2 from the germline V gene are MNHNY and SVGAGI (reference sequence). The chain's CDR3 is CASSYSGQGSGNTIYF. The CDR3 DNA sequence: TGTGCCAGCAGTTACTCAGGACAGGGATCTGGAAACACCATATATTTT.

This clone was recorded only once. The chain combines TRBV28 with TRBJ2-7, with D possibly matching TRBD2 (5 bases). V was shortened by 9 bases and J by 0 bases, with 12 bases between the two germline ends. CDR1 MDHEN and CDR2 SYDVKM come from the germline V gene. The CDR3 consists of 13 residues. The CDR3: CASRQAASYEQYF. As DNA, the CDR3 is TGTGCCAGTCGACAAGCGGCCTCCTACGAGCAGTACTTC. Full variable domain (remainder filled in from reference TRBV28 and TRBJ2-7): DVKVTQSSRYLVKRTGEKVFLECVQDMDHENMFWYRQDPGLGLRLIYFSYDVKMKEKGDIPEGYSVSREKKERFSLILESASTNQTSMYLCASRQAASYEQYFGPGTRLTVT.

Only one count was recorded for this clone. The chain links TRBV7-3 to TRBJ2-3; 8 bases are shared with TRBD2. J was trimmed by 4 bases and V by 6 bases; bases with no gene match: 9. The CDR3 sequence is 15 residues long. Germline assignment: CDR1 SGHTA and CDR2 FQGTGA. For the CDR3, the DNA is TGTGCCAGCAGGATCTCGGCGGGAGGAGCAGATACGCAGTATTTT. Protein: CASRISAGGADTQYF. The variable domain in full, with the rest retrieved from reference TRBV7-3 and TRBJ2-3, is GAGVSQTPSNKVTEKGKYVELRCDPISGHTALYWYRQSLGQGPEFLIYFQGTGAADDSGLPNDRFFAVRPEGSVSTLKIQRTERGDSAVYLCASRISAGGADTQYFGPGTRLTVL.

This CDR3 reads CASSPLGQGINEKLFF. Here the CDR3 DNA reads TGTGCCAGCTCACCACTCGGACAGGGGATTAATGAAAAACTGTTTTTT. This chain uses TRBV18 with TRBJ1-4; TRBD1 aligns across 9 bases. Germline CDR1 and CDR2: KGHSH and LQKENI. Losses at the gene ends were 1 base for V and 4 bases for J; bases not matched to a gene: 4. CDR3 length: 16 residues.

The chain recombines TRBV5-6 with TRBJ2-7; D gene unclear. Germline assignment: CDR1 SGHDT and CDR2 YYEEEE. The CDR3 runs to 15 residues. Between the trimmed V and J ends, which lost 4 bases and 0 bases, there was a span of 14 bases. The CDR3, as DNA: TGTGCCAGCAGCGAAGTGACACGCAGCTCCTACGAGCAGTACTTC. Translating it yields CASSEVTRSSYEQYF.

The J gene is TRBJ2-7, the V gene TRBV19; 9 bases agree with TRBD2. This CDR3 has 15 residues. Per the germline V gene, CDR1 is LNHDA and CDR2 is SQIVND (reference sequence). V trimming: 1 base; J trimming: 5 bases; junction bases outside the gene matches: 6. CDR3 amino acids: CASSIGASGIDEQYF. The CDR3 nucleotides read TGTGCCAGTAGTATAGGGGCTAGCGGGATAGACGAGCAGTACTTC. Full variable domain (outside the CDR3, taken from reference TRBV19 and TRBJ2-7): DGGITQSPKYLFRKEGQNVTLSCEQNLNHDAMYWYRQDPGQGLRLIYYSQIVNDFQKGDIAEGYSVSREKKESFPLTVTSAQKNPTAFYLCASSIGASGIDEQYFGPGTRLTVT.

The chain links TRBV7-9 to TRBJ1-3; maybe TRBD1 (6 bases). V was pared by 4 bases and J by 0 bases, with 13 bases between. Germline V gives CDR1 SEHNR, CDR2 FQNEAQ (reference sequence). The CDR3 is made up of 16 amino acids. The CDR3 coding sequence is TGTGCCAGCAGCTCACCCCGGACAGCCTCTGGAAACACCATATATTTT. This sequence encodes CASSSPRTASGNTIYF.

V gene TRBV5-8 combines with J gene TRBJ1-1; D not resolved. V lost 6 bases, J lost 6 bases, and 3 bases lay in between. This CDR3 has 9 amino acids. Germline V gene data show CDR1 as SGHTS and CDR2 as YDEGEE. The CDR3 region has the DNA TGTGCCAGCACGGCTGAAGCTTTCTTT. This gives the protein CASTAEAFF.

In this sample, this clone turned up once. The V call is TRBV9, the J call TRBJ1-6; a possible D gene is TRBD1 (5 bases). The V and J ends lost 0 bases and 5 bases respectively, with 12 bases between them. The CDR3 has 16 amino acids. Germline CDR1 is SGDLS and CDR2 is YYNGEE. CDR3 sequence (DNA): TGTGCCAGCAGCGTAGCGGCGGGGGGAGATAATTCACCCCTCCACTTT. This sequence encodes CASSVAAGGDNSPLHF. The variable domain in full, completed from reference TRBV9 and TRBJ1-6, reads DSGVTQTPKHLITATGQRVTLRCSPRSGDLSVYWYQQSLDQGLQFLIQYYNGEERAKGNILERFSAQQFPDLHSELNLSSLELGDSALYFCASSVAAGGDNSPLHFGNGTRLTVT.

The chain links TRBV5-1 to TRBJ2-7; 9 bases agree with TRBD2. CDR1 is SGHRS, CDR2 YFSETQ, per germline. The CDR3 consists of 13 residues. The V and J ends lost 2 bases and 6 bases, in that order; junction bases with no gene match: 3. The CDR3 reads CASSLGTSLEQYF. CDR3 in DNA: TGCGCCAGCAGCTTAGGGACTAGCCTCGAGCAGTACTTC.

The chain links TRBV18 to TRBJ2-1; tentatively, D is TRBD1 (6 bases). Per germline, CDR1 KGHSH and CDR2 LQKENI. V was shortened by 2 bases and J by 8 bases, with 16 bases between the two germline ends. This CDR3 contains 15 residues. In DNA, the CDR3 is TGTGCCAGCTCACCAAATACAGGGACGTTTGATGAGCAGTTCTTC. Translation: CASSPNTGTFDEQFF.

The V gene is TRBV5-1, the J gene TRBJ1-1; D remains unclear. The CDR3 has 14 amino acids. Trimming shortened V by 3 bases and J by 7 bases, and 16 bases separated the two germline ends. The germline V gene has CDR1 SGHRS and CDR2 YFSETQ. CDR3 sequence: CASSSAPPGFEAFF. DNA for the CDR3: TGCGCCAGCAGCTCAGCCCCTCCGGGGTTTGAAGCTTTCTTT.

The CDR3 is CAWRRGFNEKLFF. In DNA, the CDR3 is TGTGCCTGGAGAAGGGGGTTCAATGAAAAACTGTTTTTT. The chain carries TRBV30 and TRBJ1-4, with TRBD1 as a possible D gene (6 bases). Germline V gene lookup returns CDR1 GTSNPN and CDR2 SVGIG (reference sequence). The germline V and J ends were trimmed by 3 bases and 5 bases, with 10 bases remaining between them. This CDR3 has 13 residues.

This clone appeared a single time. The V call is TRBV5-1, the J call TRBJ1-6; 8 nucleotides line up with TRBD1. V shed 6 bases and J 10 bases; nucleotides not matched to a gene: 9. This CDR3 region has 14 residues. Germline CDR1 reads SGHRS; CDR2 reads YFSETQ. The CDR3 reads CASTLIQGASPLHF. In DNA form, the CDR3 reads TGCGCCAGCACTTTAATCCAGGGGGCCTCACCCCTCCACTTT.

This chain uses TRBV6-1 with TRBJ2-5; 9 nucleotides match TRBD1. Judging by the DNA end, TRBJ2-7 fits better; the J call may be wrong. Germline V gene lookup returns CDR1 MNHNS and CDR2 SASEGT. There are 15 residues in the CDR3. In nucleotides, the CDR3 is TGTGCCAGCAGTGAGGGGACAGGGAATTCCTACGAGCAGTACTTC. It is translated as CASSEGTGNSYEQYF.

This chain uses TRBV2 with TRBJ1-3; 7 positions match TRBD1. This CDR3 has 15 residues. J lost 3 bases, V lost 10 bases, and 12 bases had no gene match. CDR1 is SNHLY, CDR2 FYNNEI, per germline. This CDR3 is CATAPNTGVGNTIYF. The CDR3 nucleotides read TGTGCCACCGCGCCCAACACAGGGGTTGGAAACACCATATATTTT.

The chain couples TRBV27 to TRBJ2-7; 9 positions agree with TRBD1. Germline V gene data show CDR1 as MNHEY and CDR2 as SMNVEV (reference sequence). V shed 6 bases, J shed 5 bases, and the junction held 11 bases outside the gene matches. The CDR3 runs to 15 residues. CDR3 sequence (DNA): TGTGCCAGCAGCCACACCGGGACAGGGCACCACGAGCAGTACTTC. This codes for CASSHTGTGHHEQYF.

This clone was seen more than once but under ten times. This chain uses TRBV4-1 with TRBJ1-3; 7 nucleotides agree with TRBD1. The CDR3 totals 15 residues. Germline lookup yields CDR1 MGHRA and CDR2 YSYEKL. Unmatched junction bases numbered 7, after V lost 5 bases and J lost 3 bases. The chain's CDR3 is CASSSRGLSGNTIYF. The CDR3 coding sequence is TGCGCCAGCAGCTCCAGGGGGTTGAGTGGAAACACCATATATTTT.

The chain combines TRBV5-4 with TRBJ1-1, with 7 bases matching TRBD1. After removal of 1 base from V and 6 bases from J, the junction contained 18 bases not matched to a gene. This CDR3 region has 18 residues. CDR1 SGHNT and CDR2 YYREEE come from the germline V gene (reference sequence). CDR3: CASSLYGVGRGGFSEAFF. CDR3 in DNA: TGTGCCAGCAGCTTGTATGGGGTAGGAAGAGGGGGCTTCTCTGAAGCTTTCTTT.

The chain uses TRBV13 and TRBJ1-2, with 7 bases matching TRBD1. The CDR3 runs to 15 residues. The V segment lost 5 bases and the J segment 7 bases; nucleotides outside the gene matches: 13. Germline V gene sequence: CDR1 PRHDT, CDR2 FYEKMQ (reference sequence). This CDR3 reads CASSPTGTQLSGYTF. CDR3 in DNA: TGTGCCAGCAGCCCGACAGGGACTCAATTAAGTGGCTACACCTTC.

The rearrangement joins TRBV2 to TRBJ2-1; 9 bases are shared with TRBD2. Trimming took 4 bases from V and 5 from J; bases not matched to a gene: 3. From germline, CDR1 is SNHLY and CDR2 FYNNEI. CDR3 length: 14 residues. CDR3 loop: CASSGSGRDNEQFF. The DNA of the CDR3 is TGTGCCAGCAGTGGTAGCGGGAGAGACAATGAGCAGTTCTTC.

The genes are TRBV14 and TRBJ1-4; 7 bases fit TRBD1. CDR1 SGHDN and CDR2 FVKESK come from the germline V gene. The trim removed 3 bases at V and 1 base at J, leaving 5 bases unmatched. The CDR3 runs to 16 residues. The CDR3 bases are TGTGCCAGCAGCCATCGACAGGGTTTAACTAATGAAAAACTGTTTTTT. Amino acids: CASSHRQGLTNEKLFF. Using reference TRBV14 and TRBJ1-4 for the parts outside the CDR3, the full variable domain is EAGVTQFPSHSVIEKGQTVTLRCDPISGHDNLYWYRRVMGKEIKFLLHFVKESKQDESGMPNNRFLAERTGGTYSTLKVQPAELEDSGVYFCASSHRQGLTNEKLFFGSGTQLSVL.

Worth noting for this clone: The CDR3 carries no conserved terminal phenylalanine or tryptophan, so it likely arises from a read error. It is unclear where the CDR3 begins or ends on the DNA, so no DNA is shown, and the CDR3 is as TCRdb lists it. The genes are TRBV20-1 and TRBJ1-2. Both ends counted, the CDR3 spans 8 residues. Germline CDR1 DFQATT, CDR2 SNEGSKA (reference sequence). This CDR3 is CSACPGTA.

The chain joins TRBV27 to TRBJ2-7; 9 bases agree with TRBD1. J lost 3 bases, V lost 4 bases, and 7 bases had no gene match. Germline CDR1 is MNHEY and CDR2 is SMNVEV (reference sequence). This CDR3 has 15 residues. This CDR3 reads CASSWGQGPSYEQYF. Here the CDR3 DNA reads TGTGCCAGCAGTTGGGGACAGGGTCCTAGCTACGAGCAGTACTTC.

The chain employs TRBV2 and TRBJ2-7; weak D call: TRBD2 (5 bases). This CDR3 comprises 12 residues. The V end was cut by 8 bases, the J end by 5 bases, with 13 bases between. CDR1 and CDR2 from the germline V gene are SNHLY and FYNNEI. The chain's CDR3 is CASAWRSDEQYF. The CDR3 DNA sequence: TGTGCCAGCGCTTGGAGGAGCGACGAGCAGTACTTC.

This chain links TRBV6-1 with TRBJ1-1; 8 bases are shared with TRBD1. The CDR3 is 14 residues long. CDR1 is MNHNS and CDR2 is SASEGT in the germline V gene. V lost 6 bases, J lost 0 bases, and 3 bases stayed unmatched. CDR3 sequence (DNA): TGTGCCAGCAGATACAGGGGGGTGAACACTGAAGCTTTCTTT. Encoded protein: CASRYRGVNTEAFF.

This chain links TRBV5-8 with TRBJ2-1; 10 positions agree with TRBD2. Trimming removed 0 bases from V and 7 bases from J; junction bases left unmatched: 4. Germline assignment: CDR1 SGHTS and CDR2 YDEGEE. The CDR3 consists of 15 residues. CDR3 in DNA: TGTGCCAGCAGCTTGGGGACTAGCGGACGTAATGAGCAGTTCTTC. It specifies CASSLGTSGRNEQFF.

The sample holds one count of this clone. The chain recombines TRBV5-1 with TRBJ1-4, with D perhaps matching TRBD1 (6 bases). Germline CDR1 is SGHRS and CDR2 is YFSETQ. This CDR3 comprises 15 residues. V gave up 2 bases and J gave up 5 bases, with 13 bases separating them. The CDR3 nucleotides read TGCGCCAGCAGCTTCTTCGGACAGCGGAATGAAAAACTGTTTTTT. Its translation is CASSFFGQRNEKLFF.